This TCR beta chain is from a study of T cells in localized non-small cell lung cancer. Germline CDR1 and CDR2: MDHEN and SYDVKM. There are 15 residues in the CDR3. Trimming pared 6 bases from V and 6 bases from J, leaving 18 bases between. Data came from immunoSEQ multiplex PCR; TCRdb stores just in-frame clones and leaves some out. The table has approximately 31,000 clones, 80% to 90% seen once. The sequencing here drew on peripheral blood, taken before any cancer treatment. The sequence was collected from a male donor aged 60 or older with stage III lung adenocarcinoma. The rearrangement joins TRBV28 to TRBJ1-5, with TRBD1 as a possible D gene (5 bases). CDR3 protein: CASSPTEGMGQPQHF. The CDR3 DNA reads as TGTGCCAGCAGCCCAACGGAGGGGATGGGTCAGCCCCAGCATTTT.